This T cell receptor beta chain derives from a study of blood T cell repertoires in COVID-19. Study details: Material from acute and convalescent COVID-19 was sourced from the United States, Italy and Spain.

This clone appeared a few times. Source study methods: Amplified reference gene primers provided the basis for estimating nucleated cell counts. The protocol was immunoSEQ multiplex PCR, while the TCRdb copy is restricted to in-frame clones and leaves out a portion. The V and J calls and clone size were taken over from that table, and D and trimming were inferred from the DNA. The table has 160,000 or so clones, approximately 85% seen once. The TCR originated in an older woman with COVID-19, enrolled during active disease. The sequenced sample consisted of peripheral blood.

In DNA form, the CDR3 reads TGTGCCAGCAGCCCCCGGGGAGGGGGTGCCTATGGCTACACCTTC. Its protein is CASSPRGGGAYGYTF. The rearrangement joins TRBV13 to TRBJ1-2; D perhaps matches TRBD1 (6 bases). Per germline, CDR1 PRHDT and CDR2 FYEKMQ (reference sequence). This CDR3 has 15 residues. V gave up 5 bases and J gave up 4 bases, with 17 bases separating them.